This T cell receptor (beta chain) was sequenced in a study of human T cells and chemical hapten exposure. Whole-study results and caveats: Patch test score rose with PT1 expanded TCRs, significant at 8, 16, 32, not 4.

TCRdb re-called the RACE reads with MiXCR, one entry per CDR3 protein. The sample holds tens of thousands of distinct CDR3 sequences, approximately 10% seen once. The V and J ends lost 3 bases and 0 bases, in that order; junction bases with no gene match: 14. CDR1 and CDR2 from the germline V gene are SGHRS and YFSETQ. The CDR3 is 19 residues long. In this sample, this clonotype turned up many times. The antigen is undetermined. Time point: patch test 3, about 24 weeks after DPC sensitization. Documented treatment: therapeutic diphenylcyclopropenone sensitization with weekly scalp DPC. The TCR originated in a woman aged 45-59 years with alopecia areata. Some clones in this sample may be carry-over from other donors' samples. This rearrangement joins TRBV5-1 to TRBJ2-1; TRBD2 matches at 8 bases. The specimen was whole blood, collected in connection with sensitization to the hapten diphenylcyclopropenone (DPC). The CDR3 loop is CASSSIDGRAPSSYNEQFF. In DNA, the CDR3 is TGCGCCAGCAGCTCAATTGACGGGAGGGCCCCGAGCTCCTACAATGAGCAGTTCTTC.